A selection of T cell receptor beta chains follows, all from one sample in a study of shared T cell receptors in the human thymus. Profiling relied on immunoSEQ multiplex PCR, and the TCRdb table lists in-frame clones only, not all of them. The repertoire includes about 660,000 clones, more than 75% of them detected once, and approximately 0.0097% sits in the top ten. This same sample was also taken into another study, of human thymus T cells.

Material: thymocytes. The receptor source for this set is a boy under three years old with a congenital heart defect. Each CDR3 is given with its conserved first and last residue. A D gene is named only where the DNA matches it firmly. Rows may omit the clone size; those that give it use once, few, many or a size class.

size: -; J: TRBJ1-6; D: -; V: TRBV14; DNA: TGTGCCAGCAGCTACAGGGACCGGAGACCCCTCCACTTT; CDR3: CASSYRDRRPLHF
size: -; J: TRBJ2-7; D: -; V: TRBV19; DNA: TGTGCCAGTAGTATCCGTCACGAGCAGTACTTC; CDR3: CASSIRHEQYF
size: -; J: TRBJ1-4; D: -; V: TRBV11-3; DNA: TGTGCCAGCAGCTTAGAGGAGGGGAAAAAACTGTTTTTT; CDR3: CASSLEEGKKLFF
size: -; J: TRBJ1-6; D: -; V: TRBV15; DNA: TGTGCCACCAGCAGCTGGACAGCGGGGAGCTCCTATAATTCACCCCTCCACTTT; CDR3: CATSSWTAGSSYNSPLHF
size: -; J: TRBJ2-7; D: TRBD2; V: TRBV10-2; DNA: TGCGCCAGCAGTGACACACTACTAGCGGGATACGAGCAGTACTTC; CDR3: CASSDTLLAGYEQYF
size: -; J: TRBJ2-2; D: TRBD2; V: TRBV4-3; DNA: TGCGCCAGCAGCCAAGATGGGGGGACTAGGGGGAGGGCCCGAGAGGCCGGGGAGCTGTTTTTT; CDR3: CASSQDGGTRGRAREAGELFF
size: -; J: TRBJ2-3; D: TRBD1; V: TRBV6-4; DNA: TGTGCCAGCAGTGACCGACCCGGAAACGGGACAGGGGATCCAGATACGCAGTATTTT; CDR3: CASSDRPGNGTGDPDTQYF
size: -; J: TRBJ2-7; D: TRBD2; V: TRBV11-2; DNA: TGTGCCAGCAGCTTCGGACTAGTATTTTACGAGCAGTACTTC; CDR3: CASSFGLVFYEQYF
size: -; J: TRBJ2-7; D: TRBD1; V: TRBV15; DNA: TGTGCCACCAGCAGAGCGGACAGGGGGAGTACCTACGAGCAGTACTTC; CDR3: CATSRADRGSTYEQYF
size: once; J: TRBJ1-1; D: TRBD1; V: TRBV10-2; DNA: TGCGCCAGCAAACCGGGACAGGGGGGGACTGAAGCTTTCTTT; CDR3: CASKPGQGGTEAFF
size: few; J: TRBJ1-1; D: -; V: TRBV27; DNA: TGTGCCAGCAGTTACCAGACAGGAGAAAGCACTGAAGCTTTCTTT; CDR3: CASSYQTGESTEAFF
size: -; J: TRBJ1-4; D: -; V: TRBV27; DNA: TGTGCCAGCAGTTTTTTTCCCGCAACTAATGAAAAACTGTTTTTT; CDR3: CASSFFPATNEKLFF
size: -; J: TRBJ2-3; D: TRBD2; V: TRBV14; DNA: TGTACCAGCAGCCTCCGGACTAGCGGAGCGACAGATACGCAGTATTTT; CDR3: CTSSLRTSGATDTQYF
size: -; J: TRBJ2-2; D: -; V: TRBV7-2; DNA: TGTGCCAGCAGCTCGCGCCCCGGGGAGCTGTTTTTT; CDR3: CASSSRPGELFF
size: -; J: TRBJ1-1; D: TRBD1; V: TRBV15; DNA: TGTGCCACCAGCAGAGTGAGCAGACAGGGAAGGGGTGCAAACACTGAAGCTTTCTTT; CDR3: CATSRVSRQGRGANTEAFF
size: -; J: TRBJ1-5; D: -; V: TRBV6-1; DNA: TGTGCCAGCAGTGAACCTTTTTTAGGATCCCCGGGGCCCCAGCATTTT; CDR3: CASSEPFLGSPGPQHF
size: -; J: TRBJ2-3; D: -; V: TRBV7-2; DNA: TGTGCCAGCAGCTCGCGGGGGCGCATCACAGATACGCAGTATTTT; CDR3: CASSSRGRITDTQYF
size: -; J: TRBJ2-7; D: -; V: TRBV27; DNA: TGTGCCAGCAGTGGTTCGGCGGGTGCACCCTACGAGCAGTACTTC; CDR3: CASSGSAGAPYEQYF
size: once; J: TRBJ2-1; D: -; V: TRBV6-4; DNA: TGTGCCAGCAAAGCGGGCAATGAGCAGTTCTTC; CDR3: CASKAGNEQFF
size: -; J: TRBJ2-5; D: -; V: TRBV14; DNA: TGTGCCAGCAGCCAACGGCATTTGTGGAGACAAGAGACCCAGTACTTC; CDR3: CASSQRHLWRQETQYF
size: -; J: TRBJ1-5; D: TRBD1; V: TRBV2; DNA: TGTGCCAGCAGTCTGCCGGGACAGGGGACACGAGACAATCAGCCCCAGCATTTT; CDR3: CASSLPGQGTRDNQPQHF
size: -; J: TRBJ2-1; D: TRBD2; V: TRBV19; DNA: TGTGCCAGTAGTATGGGGCTAGCGGGACCAGAGCAGTTCTTC; CDR3: CASSMGLAGPEQFF
size: -; J: TRBJ2-7; D: -; V: TRBV4-3; DNA: TGCGCCAGCAGCCAGCATTCGCTCAGGGCACTATCCTACGAGCAGTACTTC; CDR3: CASSQHSLRALSYEQYF
size: -; J: TRBJ2-3; D: TRBD1; V: TRBV28; DNA: TGTGCCAGCAGTTCTCCTTGGACAGGTCCTAGCACAGATACGCAGTATTTT; CDR3: CASSSPWTGPSTDTQYF
size: -; J: TRBJ1-3; D: TRBD1; V: TRBV5-6; DNA: TGTGCCAGCAGCTCGGGACAGGGGAGAAACACCATATATTTT; CDR3: CASSSGQGRNTIYF
size: -; J: TRBJ1-5; D: TRBD1; V: TRBV6-1; DNA: TGTGCCAGCAGTGAAGGGGCCGGGACAGGGAGACAGCCCCAGCATTTT; CDR3: CASSEGAGTGRQPQHF
size: -; J: TRBJ1-5; D: -; V: TRBV15; DNA: TGTGCCACCAGCAGAGCGCTTAAACAGGTCAATCAGCCCCAGCATTTT; CDR3: CATSRALKQVNQPQHF
size: -; J: TRBJ1-4; D: TRBD1; V: TRBV27; DNA: TGTGCCAGCAGCTCCGACAGGGCTACTAATGAAAAACTGTTTTTT; CDR3: CASSSDRATNEKLFF
size: once; J: TRBJ1-3; D: -; V: TRBV28; DNA: TGTGCCAGCAGTCCCGGAGCCTCGGAGGGAAACACCATATATTTT; CDR3: CASSPGASEGNTIYF
size: -; J: TRBJ2-7; D: -; V: TRBV27; DNA: TGTGCCAGCAGTTCAAAAGGGGTACATCTTAACGAGCAGTACTTC; CDR3: CASSSKGVHLNEQYF
size: -; J: TRBJ1-5; D: TRBD1; V: TRBV30; DNA: TGTGCCTGGAGCCACCCCGGGACAGTGAATCAGCCCCAGCATTTT; CDR3: CAWSHPGTVNQPQHF
size: -; J: TRBJ1-5; D: -; V: TRBV28; DNA: TGTGCCAGCAGTGCCAGACATTCTAGCAATCAGCCCCAGCATTTT; CDR3: CASSARHSSNQPQHF
size: -; J: TRBJ2-5; D: TRBD2; V: TRBV9; DNA: TGTGCCAGCGGCAAGCAACGGGGGGGGGACCAAGAGACCCAGTACTTC; CDR3: CASGKQRGGDQETQYF
size: -; J: TRBJ2-5; D: TRBD2; V: TRBV7-2; DNA: TGTGCCAGCAGCTTACTCGTGCGGGGGGACCAAGAGACCCAGTACTTC; CDR3: CASSLLVRGDQETQYF
size: -; J: TRBJ2-3; D: TRBD2; V: TRBV10-3; DNA: TGTGCCATCAGTGAGAGTCTAGCGGGGGTAACAGATACGCAGTATTTT; CDR3: CAISESLAGVTDTQYF
size: -; J: TRBJ2-1; D: TRBD2; V: TRBV2; DNA: TGTGCCAACTCAACTAGCGGGGACTACAATGAGCAGTTCTTC; CDR3: CANSTSGDYNEQFF
size: -; J: TRBJ2-7; D: -; V: TRBV2; DNA: TGTGCCAGCAGGAACGGGAACTACGAGCAGTACTTC; CDR3: CASRNGNYEQYF
size: -; J: TRBJ2-5; D: TRBD1; V: TRBV19; DNA: TGTGCCAGTAGTTTGATCCGGGACAGGCAAGAGACCCAGTACTTC; CDR3: CASSLIRDRQETQYF
size: -; J: TRBJ1-1; D: TRBD1; V: TRBV28; DNA: TGTGCCAGCAGCCTTACCGGGACAGGGGGCTCTTTGAACACTGAAGCTTTCTTT; CDR3: CASSLTGTGGSLNTEAFF
size: -; J: TRBJ2-7; D: -; V: TRBV11-2; DNA: TGTGCCAGCAGCTTAGAACAGTCCGGGACAACCACCTCCGAGCAGTACTTC; CDR3: CASSLEQSGTTTSEQYF
size: -; J: TRBJ1-2; D: TRBD1; V: TRBV11-2; DNA: TGTGCCAGCAGCTTAATTCCCGGACAGGAGCCTTCGTATGGCTACACCTTC; CDR3: CASSLIPGQEPSYGYTF
size: -; J: TRBJ1-2; D: TRBD1; V: TRBV15; DNA: TGTGCCACTCAAGGGACAGGAGGCTACACCTTC; CDR3: CATQGTGGYTF
size: -; J: TRBJ2-7; D: -; V: TRBV10-3; DNA: TGTGCCATCAGTGAAAACTTGGCCAGGGAGCAGTACTTC; CDR3: CAISENLAREQYF
size: -; J: TRBJ2-5; D: -; V: TRBV6-4; DNA: TGTGCCAGCAGTCGGGGGAGATTGCAAGAGACCCAGTACTTC; CDR3: CASSRGRLQETQYF
size: -; J: TRBJ2-3; D: TRBD2; V: TRBV29-1; DNA: TGCAGCGTTATTCGGACTAGCGGGCTTACCGGGGATACGCAGTATTTT; CDR3: CSVIRTSGLTGDTQYF